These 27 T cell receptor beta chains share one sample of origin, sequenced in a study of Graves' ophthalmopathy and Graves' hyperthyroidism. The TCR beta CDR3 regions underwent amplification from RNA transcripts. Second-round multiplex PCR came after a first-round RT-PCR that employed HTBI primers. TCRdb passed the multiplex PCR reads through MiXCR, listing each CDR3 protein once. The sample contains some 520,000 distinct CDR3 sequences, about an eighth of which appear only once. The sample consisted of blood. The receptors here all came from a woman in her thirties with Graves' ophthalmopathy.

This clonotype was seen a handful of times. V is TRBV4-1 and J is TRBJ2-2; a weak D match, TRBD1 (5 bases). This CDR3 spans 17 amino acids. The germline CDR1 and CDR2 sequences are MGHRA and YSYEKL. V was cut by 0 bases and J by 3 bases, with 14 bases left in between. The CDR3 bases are TGCGCCAGCAGCCAAGATTGGGGCAGGGCACACACCGGGGAGCTGTTTTTT. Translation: CASSQDWGRAHTGELFF.

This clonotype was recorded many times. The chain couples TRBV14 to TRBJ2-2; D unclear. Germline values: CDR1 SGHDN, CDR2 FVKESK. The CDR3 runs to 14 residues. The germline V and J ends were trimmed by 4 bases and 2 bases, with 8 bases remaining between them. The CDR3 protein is CASSRTYNTGELFF. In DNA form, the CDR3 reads TGTGCCAGCAGCCGTACCTATAACACCGGGGAGCTGTTTTTT.

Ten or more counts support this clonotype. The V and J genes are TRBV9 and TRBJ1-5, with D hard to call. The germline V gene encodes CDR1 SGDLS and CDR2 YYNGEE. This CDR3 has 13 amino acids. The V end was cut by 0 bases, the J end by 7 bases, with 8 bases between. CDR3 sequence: CASSVDQGQPQHF. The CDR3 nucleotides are TGTGCCAGCAGCGTAGACCAAGGACAGCCCCAGCATTTT.

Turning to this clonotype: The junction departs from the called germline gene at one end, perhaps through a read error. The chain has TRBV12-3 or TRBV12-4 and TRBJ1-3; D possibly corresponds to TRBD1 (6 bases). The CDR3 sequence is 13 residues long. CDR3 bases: TGTGCCAGCAGTGACAGGCTTGGAAGCACCGTATATTTT. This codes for CASSDRLGSTVYF.

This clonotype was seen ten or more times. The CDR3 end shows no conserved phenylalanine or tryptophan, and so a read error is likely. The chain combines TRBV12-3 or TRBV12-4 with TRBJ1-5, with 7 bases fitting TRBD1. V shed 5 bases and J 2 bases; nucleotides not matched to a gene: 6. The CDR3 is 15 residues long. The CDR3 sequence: CASSPDRLGNQPQHS. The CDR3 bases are TGTGCCAGCAGTCCGGACAGGCTTGGCAATCAGCCCCAGCATTCT.

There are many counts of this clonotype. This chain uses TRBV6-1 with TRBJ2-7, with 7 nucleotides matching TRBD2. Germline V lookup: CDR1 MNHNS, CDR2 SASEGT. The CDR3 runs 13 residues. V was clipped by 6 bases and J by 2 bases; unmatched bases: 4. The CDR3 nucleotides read TGTGCCAGCAGCCGGGAGGTCACCTACGAGCAGTACTTC. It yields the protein CASSREVTYEQYF.

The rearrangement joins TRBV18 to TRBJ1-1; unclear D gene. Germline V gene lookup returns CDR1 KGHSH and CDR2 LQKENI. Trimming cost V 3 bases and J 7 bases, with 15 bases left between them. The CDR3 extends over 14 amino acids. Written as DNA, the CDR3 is TGTGCCAGCTCACCCGCGGAAAGGCGAATTGAAGCTTTCTTT. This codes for CASSPAERRIEAFF.

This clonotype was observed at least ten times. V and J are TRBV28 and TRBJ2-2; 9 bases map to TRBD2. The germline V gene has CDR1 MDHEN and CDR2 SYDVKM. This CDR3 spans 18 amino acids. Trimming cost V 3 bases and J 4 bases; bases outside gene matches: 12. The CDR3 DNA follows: TGTGCCAGCAGTTTGTATACCAGCGGGAGGACTTCCACCGGGGAGCTGTTTTTT. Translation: CASSLYTSGRTSTGELFF.

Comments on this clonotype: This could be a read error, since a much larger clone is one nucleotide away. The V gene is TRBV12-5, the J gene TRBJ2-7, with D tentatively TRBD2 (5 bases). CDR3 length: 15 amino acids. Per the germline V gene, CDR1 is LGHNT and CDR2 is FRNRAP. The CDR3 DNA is TGTGCTAGTGGTTTTGCCCGGGGTGGCTCCTACGAGCCGTACTTC. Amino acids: CASGFARGGSYEPYF.

The CDR3 region is CASSQGFSLGKGWEQYF. CDR3 sequence (DNA): TGTGCCAGCAGCCAGGGCTTCTCGCTGGGGAAGGGCTGGGAGCAGTACTTC. V gene TRBV11-2 combines with J gene TRBJ2-7; TRBD1 might be the D (5 bases). The CDR3 runs 17 residues. Trimming removed 5 bases from V and 7 bases from J, with 27 bases in between. Germline V CDR1 and CDR2: SGHAT, FQNNGV.

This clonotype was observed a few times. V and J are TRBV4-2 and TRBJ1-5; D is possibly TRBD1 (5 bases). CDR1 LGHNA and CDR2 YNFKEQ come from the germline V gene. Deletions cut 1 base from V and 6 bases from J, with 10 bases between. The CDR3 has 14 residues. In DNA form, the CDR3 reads TGTGCCAGCAGCCAAGCGGGGGAAGTTCAGCCCCAGCATTTT. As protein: CASSQAGEVQPQHF.

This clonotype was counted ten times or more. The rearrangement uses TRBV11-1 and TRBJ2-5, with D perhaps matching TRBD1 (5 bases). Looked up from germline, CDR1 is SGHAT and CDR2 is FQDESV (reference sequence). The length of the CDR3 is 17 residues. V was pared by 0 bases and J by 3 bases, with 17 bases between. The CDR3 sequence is CASSLAGVGSLKETQYF. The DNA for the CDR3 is TGTGCCAGCAGCTTAGCAGGGGTCGGCTCTTTAAAAGAGACCCAGTACTTC.

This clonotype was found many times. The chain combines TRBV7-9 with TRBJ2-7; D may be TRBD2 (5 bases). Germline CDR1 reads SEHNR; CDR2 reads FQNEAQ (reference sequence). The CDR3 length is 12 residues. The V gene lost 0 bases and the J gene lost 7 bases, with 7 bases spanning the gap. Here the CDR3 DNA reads TGTGCCAGCAGCTTAGCCCAGCGGGAGCAGTACTTC. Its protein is CASSLAQREQYF.

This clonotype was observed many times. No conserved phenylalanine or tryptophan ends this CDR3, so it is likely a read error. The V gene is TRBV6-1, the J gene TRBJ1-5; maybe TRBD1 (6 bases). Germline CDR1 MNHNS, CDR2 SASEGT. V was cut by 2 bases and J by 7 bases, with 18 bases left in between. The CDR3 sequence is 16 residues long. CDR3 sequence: CASSEYATGARQPQHS. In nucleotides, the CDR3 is TGTGCCAGCAGTGAATACGCGACAGGTGCGCGCCAGCCCCAGCATTCT.

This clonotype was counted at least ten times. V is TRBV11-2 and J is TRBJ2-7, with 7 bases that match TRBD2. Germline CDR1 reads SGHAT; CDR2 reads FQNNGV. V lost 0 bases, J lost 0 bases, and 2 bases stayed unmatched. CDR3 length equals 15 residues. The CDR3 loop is CASSLEGGISYEQYF. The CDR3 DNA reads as TGTGCCAGCAGCTTAGAGGGGGGGATCTCCTACGAGCAGTACTTC.

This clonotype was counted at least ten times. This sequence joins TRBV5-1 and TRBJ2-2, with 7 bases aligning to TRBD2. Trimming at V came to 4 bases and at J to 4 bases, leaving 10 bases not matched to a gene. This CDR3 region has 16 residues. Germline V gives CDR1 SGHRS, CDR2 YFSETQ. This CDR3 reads CASSPTGLPITGELFF. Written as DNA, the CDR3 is TGCGCCAGCAGCCCCACGGGACTACCGATCACCGGGGAGCTGTTTTTT.

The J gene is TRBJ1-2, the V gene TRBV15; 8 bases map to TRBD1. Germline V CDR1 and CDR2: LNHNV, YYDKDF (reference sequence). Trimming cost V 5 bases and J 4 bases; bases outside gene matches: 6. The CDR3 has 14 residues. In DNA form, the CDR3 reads TGTGCCACCAGCCTCGACAGGGGCCTCTATGGCTACACCTTC. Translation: CATSLDRGLYGYTF. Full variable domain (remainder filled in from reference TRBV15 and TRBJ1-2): DAMVIQNPRYQVTQFGKPVTLSCSQTLNHNVMYWYQQKSSQAPKLLFHYYDKDFNNEADTPDNFQSRRPNTSFCFLDIRSPGLGDTAMYLCATSLDRGLYGYTFGSGTRLTVV.

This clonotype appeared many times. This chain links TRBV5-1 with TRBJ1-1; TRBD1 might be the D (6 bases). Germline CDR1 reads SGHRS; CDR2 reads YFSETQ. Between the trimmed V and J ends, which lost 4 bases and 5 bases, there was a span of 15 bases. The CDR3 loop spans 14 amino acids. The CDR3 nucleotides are TGCGCCAGCAGCGCCACAGGGACTGGGACTGAAGCTTTCTTT. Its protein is CASSATGTGTEAFF.

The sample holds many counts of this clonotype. The CDR3 sequence is CATLRTGAYGYTF. The CDR3 DNA reads as TGTGCCACCCTCAGGACAGGGGCGTATGGCTACACCTTC. V is TRBV19 and J is TRBJ1-2, with 9 bases matching TRBD1. The CDR3 is 13 residues long. Germline CDR1 reads LNHDA; CDR2 reads SQIVND (reference sequence). With V trimmed by 10 bases and J by 5 bases, 8 bases remained unmatched.

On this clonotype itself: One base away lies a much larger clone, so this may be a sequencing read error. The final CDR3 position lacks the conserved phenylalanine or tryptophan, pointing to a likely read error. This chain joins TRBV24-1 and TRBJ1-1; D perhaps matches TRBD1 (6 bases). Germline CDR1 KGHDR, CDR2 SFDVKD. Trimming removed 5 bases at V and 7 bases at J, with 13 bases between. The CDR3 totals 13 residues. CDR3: CATSALGGNEAFY. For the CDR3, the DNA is TGTGCCACCAGTGCCCTAGGGGGGAATGAAGCTTTCTAT.

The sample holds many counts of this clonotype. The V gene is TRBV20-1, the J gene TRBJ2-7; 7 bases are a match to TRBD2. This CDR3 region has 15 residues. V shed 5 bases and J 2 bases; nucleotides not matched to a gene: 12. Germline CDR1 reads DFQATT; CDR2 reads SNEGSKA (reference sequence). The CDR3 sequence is CSAVTGGLYPYEQYF. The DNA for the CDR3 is TGCAGTGCTGTCACCGGGGGGTTATATCCCTACGAGCAGTACTTC.

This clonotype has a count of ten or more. CDR3 protein: CASSFDREGEQYF. The DNA of the CDR3 is TGTGCCAGCAGTTTCGACAGGGAGGGCGAGCAGTACTTC. The genes are TRBV11-2 and TRBJ2-7; D may correspond to TRBD1 or TRBD2 (7 bases each). In germline, CDR1 is SGHAT, CDR2 FQNNGV. Trimming took off 6 bases at V and 6 bases at J, with 15 bases between the two ends. This CDR3 comprises 13 residues. The full variable domain, in which reference TRBV11-2 and TRBJ2-7 provide the parts outside the CDR3, is EAGVAQSPRYKIIEKRQSVAFWCNPISGHATLYWYQQILGQGPKLLIQFQNNGVVDDSQLPKDRFSAERLKGVDSTLKIQPAKLEDSAVYLCASSFDREGEQYFGPGTRLTVT.

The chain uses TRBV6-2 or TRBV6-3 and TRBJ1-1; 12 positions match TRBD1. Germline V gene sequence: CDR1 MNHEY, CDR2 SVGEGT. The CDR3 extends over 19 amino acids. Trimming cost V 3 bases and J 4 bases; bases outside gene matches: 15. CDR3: CASSYGGQGAPLIGTEAFF. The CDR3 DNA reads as TGTGCCAGCAGTTATGGGGGACAGGGGGCACCCCTAATCGGCACTGAAGCTTTCTTT.

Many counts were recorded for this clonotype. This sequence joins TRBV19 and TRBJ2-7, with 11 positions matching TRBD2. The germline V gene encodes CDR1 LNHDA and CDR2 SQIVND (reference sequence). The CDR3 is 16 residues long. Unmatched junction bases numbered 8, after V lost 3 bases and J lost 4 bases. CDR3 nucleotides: TGTGCCAGTAGTATTGTTAGCGGGAGGGCCGGGTACGAGCAGTACTTC. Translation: CASSIVSGRAGYEQYF.

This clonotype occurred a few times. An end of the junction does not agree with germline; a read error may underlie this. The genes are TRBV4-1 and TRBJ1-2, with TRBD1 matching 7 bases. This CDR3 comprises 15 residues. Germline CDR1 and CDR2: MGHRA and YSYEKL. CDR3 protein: CSSSHTQGHDYGYTF. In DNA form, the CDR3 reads TGCTCCAGCAGCCATACACAGGGGCACGACTATGGCTACACCTTC.

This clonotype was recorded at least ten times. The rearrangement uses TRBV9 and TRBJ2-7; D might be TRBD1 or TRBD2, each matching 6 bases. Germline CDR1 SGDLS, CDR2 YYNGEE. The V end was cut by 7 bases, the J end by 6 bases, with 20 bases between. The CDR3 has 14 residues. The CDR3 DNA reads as TGTGCCAGCTCCCGTTCCGGGGGCGGTCCCGAGCAGTACTTC. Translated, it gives CASSRSGGGPEQYF. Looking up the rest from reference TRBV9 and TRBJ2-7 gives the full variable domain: DSGVTQTPKHLITATGQRVTLRCSPRSGDLSVYWYQQSLDQGLQFLIQYYNGEERAKGNILERFSAQQFPDLHSELNLSSLELGDSALYFCASSRSGGGPEQYFGPGTRLTVT.

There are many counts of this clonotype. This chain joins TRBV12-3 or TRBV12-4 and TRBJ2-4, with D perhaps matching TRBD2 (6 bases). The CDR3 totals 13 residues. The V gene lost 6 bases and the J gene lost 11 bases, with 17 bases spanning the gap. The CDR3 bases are TGTGCCAGCAGCTTTGTTACGGGAGAAGTTCAGTACTTC. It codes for CASSFVTGEVQYF.